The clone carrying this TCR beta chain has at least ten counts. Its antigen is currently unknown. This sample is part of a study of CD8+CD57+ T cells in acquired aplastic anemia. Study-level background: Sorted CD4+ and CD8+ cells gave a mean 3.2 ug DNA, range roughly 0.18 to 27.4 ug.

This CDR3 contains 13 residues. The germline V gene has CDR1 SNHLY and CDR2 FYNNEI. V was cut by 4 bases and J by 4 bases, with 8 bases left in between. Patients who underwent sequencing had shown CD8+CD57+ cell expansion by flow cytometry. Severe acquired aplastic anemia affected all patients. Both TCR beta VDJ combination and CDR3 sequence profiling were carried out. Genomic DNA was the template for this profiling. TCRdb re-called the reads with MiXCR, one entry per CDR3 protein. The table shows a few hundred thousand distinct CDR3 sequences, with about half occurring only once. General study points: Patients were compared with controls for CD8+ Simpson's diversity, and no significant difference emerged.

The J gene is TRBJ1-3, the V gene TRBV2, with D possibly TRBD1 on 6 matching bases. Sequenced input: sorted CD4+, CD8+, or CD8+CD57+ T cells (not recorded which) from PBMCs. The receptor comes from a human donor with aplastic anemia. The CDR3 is CASSGGRGNTIYF. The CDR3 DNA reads TGTGCCAGCAGTGGGGGGCGCGGAAACACCATATATTTT.